These T cell receptor beta chains were read from a single sample in a study of blood T cell repertoires in COVID-19. Measured with immunoSEQ multiplex PCR; TCRdb has only the in-frame clones, and not every one. Of roughly 280,000 clones listed, 85% to 90% are singletons. Sequencing was done on a sample of PBMCs or T cells enriched from blood (not recorded which). The source of these receptors is a woman aged 18 to 35 who had recovered from COVID-19. Each CDR3 is given with its conserved first and last residue.

CDR3 protein: CASSRRDRDFSEQYF
J gene: TRBJ2-7
V gene: TRBV7-9

CDR3 protein: CASSDSSTNQPQHF
J gene: TRBJ1-5
V gene: TRBV28

CDR3 protein: CASSRKTGAPNEQYF
J gene: TRBJ2-7
V gene: TRBV27

CDR3 protein: CASSLSGGAYGYTF
J gene: TRBJ1-2
V gene: TRBV5-1

CDR3 protein: CASSIGGALWNQPQHF
J gene: TRBJ1-5
V gene: TRBV19

CDR3 protein: CASSKFGEGYEQYF
J gene: TRBJ2-7
V gene: TRBV19

CDR3 protein: CASSSGRDGYTF
J gene: TRBJ1-2
V gene: TRBV28

CDR3 protein: CAISELVGDNYNSPLHF
J gene: TRBJ1-6
V gene: TRBV10-3

CDR3 protein: CASERPGQGYSPLHF
J gene: TRBJ1-6
V gene: TRBV6-5

CDR3 protein: CASTGVSGNTIYF
J gene: TRBJ1-3
V gene: TRBV6-5

CDR3 protein: CASSSIQGERNTEAFF
J gene: TRBJ1-1
V gene: TRBV7-9

CDR3 protein: CASSPSPGVSGNTIYF
J gene: TRBJ1-3
V gene: TRBV18

CDR3 protein: CASGGSSGNTIYF
J gene: TRBJ1-3
V gene: TRBV9

CDR3 protein: CASSPRRTNYGYTF
J gene: TRBJ1-2
V gene: TRBV7-6

CDR3 protein: CASSEGLVRGELFF
J gene: TRBJ2-2
V gene: TRBV2

CDR3 protein: CASSLSGGQLYNSPLHF
J gene: TRBJ1-6
V gene: TRBV27

CDR3 protein: CASSPGNGQGGYGYTF
J gene: TRBJ1-2
V gene: TRBV11-2

CDR3 protein: CASSLREAKNIQYF
J gene: TRBJ2-4
V gene: TRBV5-1

CDR3 protein: CASSLLPLGDYNSPLHF
J gene: TRBJ1-6
V gene: TRBV7-2

CDR3 protein: CASRSELAGDQETQYF
J gene: TRBJ2-5
V gene: TRBV19

CDR3 protein: CASSLAGGQGAVYGYTF
J gene: TRBJ1-2
V gene: TRBV11-2

CDR3 protein: CATWTEYNEQFF
J gene: TRBJ2-1
V gene: TRBV10-3

CDR3 protein: CASSLRTGVPENTEAFF
J gene: TRBJ1-1
V gene: TRBV28

CDR3 protein: CASSVTSGGNNEQFF
J gene: TRBJ2-1
V gene: TRBV10-1

CDR3 protein: CASSEGQGNTIYF
J gene: TRBJ1-3
V gene: TRBV6-1

CDR3 protein: CASSFRTSGAGTQYF
J gene: TRBJ2-5
V gene: TRBV11-2

CDR3 protein: CASSSTGGPLQDEQFF
J gene: TRBJ2-1
V gene: TRBV28